This T cell receptor (beta chain) comes out of a study of cytomegalovirus exposure and HLA in healthy donors. The study's findings and limits: Overall, 164 TCR beta chains were annotated as cytomegalovirus-associated. Being productive about 90% or about 30% of the time was typical of most TCR beta V segments in an earlier analysis.

13 Jbeta primers and 60 Vbeta primers were used for the PCR. The repertoire was sequenced with immunoSEQ multiplex PCR; TCRdb's copy has only in-frame clones and lacks some. The sample lists some 140,000 clones, around 77% occurring once. As for this clone: The antigen is unknown.

The germline V gene has CDR1 SNHLY and CDR2 FYNNEI. The CDR3 is 14 residues long. The junction had 5 bases not matched to a gene; V was cut back by 6 bases and J by 0 bases. The source is a man aged 18 to 30 in good health and CMV-seronegative. The chain has TRBV2 and TRBJ2-7; 7 nucleotides agree with TRBD1. Sequencing was carried out using PBMCs. CDR3 in amino acids: CASRRQGYSYEQYF. CDR3 in DNA: TGTGCCAGCAGAAGACAGGGTTACTCCTACGAGCAGTACTTC.